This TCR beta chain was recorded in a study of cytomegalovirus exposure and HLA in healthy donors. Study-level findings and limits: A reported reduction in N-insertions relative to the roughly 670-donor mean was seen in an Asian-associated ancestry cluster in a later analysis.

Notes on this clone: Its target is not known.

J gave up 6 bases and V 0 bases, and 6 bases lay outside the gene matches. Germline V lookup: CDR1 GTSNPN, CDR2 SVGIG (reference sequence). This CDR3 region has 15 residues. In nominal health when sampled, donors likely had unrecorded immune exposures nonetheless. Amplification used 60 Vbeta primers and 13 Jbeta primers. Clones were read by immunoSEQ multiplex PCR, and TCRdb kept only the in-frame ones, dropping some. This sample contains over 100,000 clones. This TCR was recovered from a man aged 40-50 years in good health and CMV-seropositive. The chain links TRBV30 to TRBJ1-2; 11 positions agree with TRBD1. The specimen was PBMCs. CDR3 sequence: CAWSVYGQGADGYTF. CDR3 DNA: TGTGCCTGGAGTGTATACGGACAGGGGGCGGATGGCTACACCTTC.